The 13 T cell receptor beta chains in this list originate from one sample, sequenced in a study of blood T cell repertoires in COVID-19. The method was immunoSEQ multiplex PCR; TCRdb's version includes in-frame clones alone and lacks a portion of them. The sample contains fewer than 300,000 clones, around 90% of which appear only once. Sample: PBMCs or T cells enriched from blood (not recorded which). The receptors originated from a woman aged 30 to 39 who had recovered from COVID-19.

This sequence joins TRBV14 and TRBJ2-2; TRBD2 is a possible D gene (5 bases). This CDR3 contains 19 residues. Trimming removed 1 base at V and 0 bases at J, with 18 bases between. From germline, CDR1 is SGHDN and CDR2 FVKESK. CDR3 coding DNA: TGTGCCAGCAGCCAAGTGCGGTGGGTCGGACTCGCGAACACCGGGGAGCTGTTTTTT. This codes for CASSQVRWVGLANTGELFF.

In regard to this clone: Its ends do not fully match the called genes, so a read error is possible. The V gene is TRBV7-7, the J gene TRBJ1-4; tentative D call: TRBD1 (6 bases). CDR3 length: 16 amino acids. Looked up from germline, CDR1 is SSHAT and CDR2 is FNYEAQ (reference sequence). The CDR3 protein is CASSLSQQGTNEKLFF. The CDR3 bases are TGTGCTAGCAGCTTGTCGCAACAGGGCACTAATGAAAAACTGTTTTTT. The full variable domain, completed using reference TRBV7-7 and TRBJ1-4, is GAGVSQSPRYKVTKRGQDVTLRCDPISSHATLYWYQQALGQGPEFLTYFNYEAQPDKSGLPSDRFSAERPEGSISTLTIQRTEQRDSAMYRCASSLSQQGTNEKLFFGSGTQLSVL.

The chain recombines TRBV28 with TRBJ2-1, with TRBD2 matching over 7 bases. The CDR3 covers 19 residues. In germline, CDR1 is MDHEN, CDR2 SYDVKM. The J segment lost 3 bases and the V segment lost 3 bases, leaving 17 bases of the junction unmatched. The CDR3 DNA reads as TGTGCCAGCAGTTTTAGAAGGGAGGGCGCCAAGAAAGTCTACAATGAGCAGTTCTTC. Protein product: CASSFRREGAKKVYNEQFF.

The rearrangement links TRBV28 to TRBJ2-1; 9 bases are a match to TRBD1. Per germline, CDR1 MDHEN and CDR2 SYDVKM. This CDR3 spans 15 amino acids. Trimming took 4 bases from V and 4 from J; bases not matched to a gene: 5. The CDR3 nucleotides are TGTGCCAGCAGTTCCTCCGGGACAGGGTACAATGAGCAGTTCTTC. Translated: CASSSSGTGYNEQFF.

A single count supports this clone. The rearrangement uses TRBV24-1 and TRBJ2-1; 9 positions match TRBD1. V lost 3 bases, J lost 6 bases, and 8 bases stayed unmatched. This CDR3 region has 16 residues. Germline assignment: CDR1 KGHDR and CDR2 SFDVKD. Written as DNA, the CDR3 is TGTGCCACCAGTGATCCCGGGACAGGGAAAAGCAATGAGCAGTTCTTC. Its protein is CATSDPGTGKSNEQFF.

The chain has TRBV14 and TRBJ1-4; 8 bases are a match to TRBD1. The V and J ends lost 4 bases and 8 bases, in that order; junction bases with no gene match: 9. Germline V lookup: CDR1 SGHDN, CDR2 FVKESK. The CDR3 contains 15 residues. Here the CDR3 reads CASSPIGQGREKLFF. CDR3 coding DNA: TGTGCCAGCAGCCCCATCGGACAGGGACGAGAAAAACTGTTTTTT.

The CDR3 region has the DNA TGTGCCTGCCCACGAGGCGGCATGAACACTGAAGCTTTCTTT. This codes for CACPRGGMNTEAFF. The V and J genes are TRBV30 and TRBJ1-1; D gene ambiguous. The germline gives CDR1 GTSNPN, CDR2 SVGIG (reference sequence). The CDR3 consists of 14 residues. The V and J ends lost 6 bases and 0 bases respectively, with 14 bases between them.

The CDR3 nucleotides read TGTGCCAGCAGCGGCCCCGGGAGGGAGAAGTTTTATGGCTACACCTTC. It specifies CASSGPGREKFYGYTF. The rearrangement links TRBV5-4 to TRBJ1-2; D not resolved. The CDR3 extends over 16 amino acids. Trimming removed 4 bases at V and 5 bases at J, with 21 bases between. Per the germline V gene, CDR1 is SGHNT and CDR2 is YYREEE (reference sequence).

This sequence joins TRBV5-1 and TRBJ2-2; 7 nucleotides align to TRBD2. The CDR3 has 15 amino acids. From germline, CDR1 is SGHRS and CDR2 YFSETQ. Trimming removed 1 base from V and 6 bases from J; junction bases left unmatched: 6. DNA for the CDR3: TGCGCCAGCAGCTTGCCTAGCGGAGTGGCCGGGGAGCTGTTTTTT. It codes for CASSLPSGVAGELFF.

The genes are TRBV6-5 and TRBJ2-1; no clear D gene. Deletions cut 8 bases from V and 10 bases from J, with 15 bases between. Germline-derived CDR1 and CDR2 are MNHEY and SVGAGI. There are 12 residues in the CDR3. The chain's CDR3 is CASDHPHGEQFF. CDR3 nucleotide sequence: TGTGCCAGCGACCATCCTCACGGGGAGCAGTTCTTC.

This rearrangement joins TRBV11-2 to TRBJ1-2; D uncertain. The V and J ends lost 0 bases and 9 bases respectively, with 11 bases between them. Per the germline V gene, CDR1 is SGHAT and CDR2 is FQNNGV. The CDR3 is 13 amino acids. The CDR3 nucleotides read TGTGCCAGCAGCTTAGATCGGTCCAGGAGCTACACCTTC. The encoded protein is CASSLDRSRSYTF.

This clone was recorded once. The rearrangement links TRBV3-1 (or the pseudogene TRBV3-2) to TRBJ2-7, with 11 bases fitting TRBD2. This CDR3 spans 18 amino acids. V lost 3 bases and J lost 5; bases outside the gene matches: 15. Germline CDR1 and CDR2: LGHDT and YNNKEL (reference sequence). CDR3 DNA sequence: TGTGCCAGCAGCCATAGTCCCATAGCGGGAGGGCCTAGGGACGAGCAGTACTTC. It is translated as CASSHSPIAGGPRDEQYF.

V and J are TRBV3-1 (or the pseudogene TRBV3-2) and TRBJ2-2, with D possibly matching TRBD2 (5 bases). This CDR3 has 15 amino acids. From germline, CDR1 is LGHDT and CDR2 YNNKEL (reference sequence). V lost 4 bases to trimming and J lost 8 bases, with 17 bases between them. In DNA, the CDR3 is TGTGCCAGCAGCCGTCCGGGGTCGCGTCGGGGGGAGCTGTTTTTT. Its protein is CASSRPGSRRGELFF.